This record covers a single TCR beta chain. What it binds is not known. The data were taken from a study of post-analysis software for immune sequencing data. Study details: The patients showed relapsing-remitting, secondary progressive and progressive-relapsing multiple sclerosis courses.

Notes on the study in general: The study found TRBV5-6, TRBV5-1 and TRBV20-1 among a few TRBV segments more frequent in patients than controls.

Presence of unique molecular identifiers characterized the TCR beta cDNA libraries. TCRdb analysed the PCR reads with MiXCR anew, one entry per CDR3 protein. The data hold approximately 690,000 distinct CDR3 sequences, with approximately 59% observed a single time. The CDR3 is made up of 15 amino acids. The germline CDR1 and CDR2 sequences are LGHNA and YNFKEQ. Germline trimming cut 1 base from V and 6 bases from J; bases unmatched to any gene: 3. This chain links TRBV4-2 with TRBJ2-1, with 10 bases fitting TRBD2. The source is a girl between 2 and 10 years old with multiple sclerosis. The sequenced sample was blood. The CDR3 reads CASSQGSSGSNEQFF. The CDR3 region has the DNA TGTGCCAGCAGCCAAGGATCTAGCGGGAGCAATGAGCAGTTCTTC.